In this sample, the clone carrying this T cell receptor (beta chain) turned up many times. This sample is drawn from a study of CD8 T cells in ankylosing spondylitis. TCRdb ran MiXCR on the 5' RACE reads and lists one entry per CDR3 protein. Seen here are some 220,000 distinct CDR3 sequences, less than 9.5% observed once, and the top ten hold roughly 4.9%. The receptor was derived from a female donor with ankylosing spondylitis or in good health (not recorded which). Sequenced sample: blood, either unsorted or a sorted T cell fraction (not recorded which).

The CDR3 here is CASTGGGNEKLFF. The CDR3 DNA is TGTGCCAGCACAGGGGGCGGTAATGAAAAACTGTTTTTT. The chain joins TRBV28 to TRBJ1-4, with TRBD1 identical over 8 bases. The CDR3 totals 13 residues. With V trimmed by 7 bases and J by 4 bases, 2 bases remained unmatched. CDR1 MDHEN and CDR2 SYDVKM come from the germline V gene.